The next 32 T cell receptor beta chains were all read from a single sample in a study of T cells in Graves' hyperthyroidism and ophthalmopathy. Researchers amplified the TCR beta CDR3 regions from RNA transcripts. In the first-round RT-PCR of the TCR CDR3, the HTBI primer set was used. A single record per CDR3 protein comes from TCRdb applying MiXCR to the multiplex PCR reads. The repertoire holds over 300,000 distinct CDR3 sequences, with roughly 15% as singletons. Material for sequencing was blood. These TCRs come from a woman between 40 and 50 years old with Graves' ophthalmopathy.

This clonotype was observed at least ten times. The V and J genes are TRBV6-4 and TRBJ2-7; D possibly matches TRBD1 or TRBD2 (5 bases each). Germline lookup yields CDR1 MRHNA and CDR2 SNTAGT. Trimming left V 5 bases short and J 4 bases short, with 18 bases between. This CDR3 has 15 residues. CDR3: CASSSPGTGFYEQYF. The CDR3 coding sequence is TGTGCCAGCAGTTCCCCCGGGACCGGTTTTTACGAGCAGTACTTC.

This clonotype was seen many times. The rearrangement uses TRBV11-2 and TRBJ2-1, with 11 nucleotides matching TRBD2. The CDR3 spans 18 residues. V lost 3 bases and J lost 3; bases outside the gene matches: 10. The germline V gene encodes CDR1 SGHAT and CDR2 FQNNGV. The CDR3 DNA reads as TGTGCCAGCAGCTTCCCCCGAGCTAGCGGGGGGCTCTACAATGAGCAGTTCTTC. Translating gives CASSFPRASGGLYNEQFF.

This clonotype has a count of ten or more. This chain connects TRBV27 to TRBJ1-2; weak D call: TRBD1 (6 bases). V was cut by 0 bases and J by 7 bases, with 15 bases left in between. Germline CDR1 reads MNHEY; CDR2 reads SMNVEV (reference sequence). The CDR3 is 15 residues long. The CDR3, as DNA: TGTGCCAGCAGTTTATCGGCTTTAGGGGGTGGTGGCTACACCTTC. Translated, it gives CASSLSALGGGGYTF.

This clonotype was recorded at least ten times. The chain couples TRBV12-3 or TRBV12-4 to TRBJ2-7, with D possibly TRBD2 on 5 matching bases. V was clipped by 3 bases and J by 4 bases, with 13 bases between them. The CDR3 loop spans 14 amino acids. The DNA for the CDR3 is TGTGCCAGCAGTTTTGGAGGTCAATTGTACGAGCAGTACTTC. Translated: CASSFGGQLYEQYF.

The chain has TRBV5-5 and TRBJ1-2, with 10 bases matching TRBD1. This CDR3 has 19 residues. With V trimmed by 4 bases and J by 3 bases, 18 bases remained unmatched. CDR1 is SGHKS and CDR2 is YYEKEE in the germline V gene (reference sequence). CDR3 residues: CASSPDRGRRLEKDYGYTF. The CDR3 region has the DNA TGTGCCAGCAGCCCAGACAGGGGGCGGCGTCTTGAAAAGGACTATGGCTACACCTTC.

This clonotype was observed at least ten times. The chain couples TRBV28 to TRBJ2-7; D gene unclear. The CDR3 is 12 residues long. With 6 bases removed from V and 5 bases from J, the gap between germline ends came to 11 bases. Germline loops: CDR1 MDHEN, CDR2 SYDVKM. CDR3 in DNA: TGTGCCAGCAGCCAAATAGTGGACGAGCAGTACTTC. It is translated as CASSQIVDEQYF. Using reference TRBV28 and TRBJ2-7 for the parts outside the CDR3, the full variable domain is DVKVTQSSRYLVKRTGEKVFLECVQDMDHENMFWYRQDPGLGLRLIYFSYDVKMKEKGDIPEGYSVSREKKERFSLILESASTNQTSMYLCASSQIVDEQYFGPGTRLTVT.

Only a few counts were recorded for this clonotype. The chain couples TRBV6-1 to TRBJ1-6; unclear D gene. Germline V gene data show CDR1 as MNHNS and CDR2 as SASEGT. This CDR3 spans 14 amino acids. The V and J ends lost 0 bases and 9 bases respectively, with 9 bases between them. CDR3 region: CASSEAPRGSPLHF. The CDR3 coding sequence is TGTGCCAGCAGTGAAGCCCCTAGAGGTTCACCCCTCCACTTT.

This clonotype was detected ten times or more. V and J are TRBV7-2 and TRBJ1-2, with a tentative D call TRBD1 (5 bases). Trimming left V 5 bases short and J 4 bases short, with 14 bases between. Germline V gene data show CDR1 as SGHTA and CDR2 as FQGNSA. CDR3 length: 14 residues. The CDR3 here is CASSPDSGTYGYTF. The CDR3 DNA follows: TGTGCCAGCAGCCCTGACTCTGGGACCTATGGCTACACCTTC.

This clonotype was seen only a few times. The chain is built from TRBV20-1 and TRBJ2-2; 7 bases align to TRBD2. Trimming removed 5 bases from V and 1 base from J; junction bases left unmatched: 10. This CDR3 contains 16 residues. CDR1 DFQATT and CDR2 SNEGSKA come from the germline V gene (reference sequence). The CDR3 here is CSAPDVTSMNTGELFF. The CDR3 DNA sequence: TGCAGTGCTCCCGATGTGACTAGCATGAACACCGGGGAGCTGTTTTTT.

This clonotype appeared many times. The CDR3 here is CASSLGTTGELFF. CDR3 bases: TGTGCCAGCAGTTTAGGGACCACCGGGGAGCTGTTTTTT. V usage is TRBV12-3 or TRBV12-4 and J usage is TRBJ2-2; no clear D gene. V lost 1 base, J lost 4 bases, and 4 bases lay in between. This CDR3 spans 13 amino acids.

This clonotype occurred a few times. This sequence joins TRBV20-1 and TRBJ2-5; 10 bases fit TRBD1. The V segment lost 6 bases and the J segment 7 bases; nucleotides outside the gene matches: 5. The CDR3 consists of 12 residues. From germline, CDR1 is DFQATT and CDR2 SNEGSKA (reference sequence). DNA for the CDR3: TGCAGTGCAATCGGACAGGGGGGGACCCAGTACTTC. Residues: CSAIGQGGTQYF.

This clonotype turned up a few times. The chain combines TRBV15 with TRBJ2-1; the match to TRBD1 covers 7 bases. CDR3 size: 16 residues. With 1 base clipped from V and 5 bases from J, the junction kept 8 bases outside the gene matches. Looked up from germline, CDR1 is LNHNV and CDR2 is YYDKDF (reference sequence). The CDR3 nucleotides are TGTGCCACCAGCAGAGCGAGGGGGCGGATTAACAATGAGCAGTTCTTC. This translates into CATSRARGRINNEQFF.

The chain joins TRBV9 to TRBJ2-6; maybe TRBD1 (6 bases). CDR3 size: 17 residues. Trimming stripped 1 base from V and 1 base from J, with 12 bases between. CDR1 is SGDLS, CDR2 YYNGEE, per germline. CDR3 coding DNA: TGTGCCAGCAGCGTATTCGACAGGCGGTCTGGGGCCAACGTCCTGACTTTC. Encoded protein: CASSVFDRRSGANVLTF.

This clonotype has a count of ten or more. The rearrangement links TRBV6-1 to TRBJ2-3; D perhaps matches TRBD1 (6 bases). The CDR3 covers 15 residues. The ends were cut back, 5 bases at V and 0 bases at J, with 12 bases in the middle. The V gene's germline CDR1 is MNHNS and CDR2 SASEGT. The CDR3 DNA sequence: TGTGCCAGCAGTTACGGGACACCTAGCACAGATACGCAGTATTTT. This encodes CASSYGTPSTDTQYF.

This clonotype was counted ten times or more. The V gene is TRBV6-1, the J gene TRBJ1-1; no clear D. Germline values: CDR1 MNHNS, CDR2 SASEGT. The length of the CDR3 is 14 residues. V was pared by 2 bases and J by 1 base, with 8 bases between. In DNA form, the CDR3 reads TGTGCCAGCAGTGAAATAACAGCGAACACTGAAGCTTTCTTT. It codes for CASSEITANTEAFF.

The chain uses TRBV30 and TRBJ2-2, with TRBD2 matching over 9 bases. The CDR3 extends over 16 amino acids. The germline gives CDR1 GTSNPN, CDR2 SVGIG (reference sequence). The J segment lost 5 bases and the V segment lost 7 bases, leaving 14 bases of the junction unmatched. The DNA of the CDR3 is TGTGCCTTCCCCACGGGCGGGAGGGCAAGGACCGGGGAGCTGTTTTTT. Encoded protein: CAFPTGGRARTGELFF.

The rearrangement joins TRBV5-1 to TRBJ2-3; perhaps TRBD2 as D (6 bases). Per the germline V gene, CDR1 is SGHRS and CDR2 is YFSETQ. V was trimmed by 4 bases and J by 2 bases, leaving 11 bases between them. The CDR3 is made up of 14 amino acids. CDR3 nucleotide sequence: TGCGCCAGCAGCCCAGCGGGCGACACAGATACGCAGTATTTT. It yields the protein CASSPAGDTDTQYF.

This clonotype was picked up many times. This sequence joins TRBV28 and TRBJ2-7, with 8 bases aligning to TRBD2. V lost 6 bases, J lost 2 bases, and 12 bases stayed unmatched. The CDR3 totals 16 residues. Germline loops: CDR1 MDHEN, CDR2 SYDVKM. CDR3 coding DNA: TGTGCCAGCAGCTTCAATCGGGAGGGATTCCCCTACGAGCAGTACTTC. Its translation: CASSFNREGFPYEQYF.

This clonotype was counted ten times or more. The gene calls are TRBV12-3 or TRBV12-4 and TRBJ2-1, with 8 bases matching TRBD2. The junction had 3 bases not matched to a gene; V was cut back by 3 bases and J by 2 bases. CDR3 length: 15 amino acids. CDR3 region: CASSFSGGPYNEQFF. As DNA, the CDR3 is TGTGCCAGCAGTTTCTCGGGAGGGCCCTACAATGAGCAGTTCTTC.

This clonotype was counted only a few times. Just one base apart from a much larger clone, this may be a read error. The V and J genes are TRBV4-1 and TRBJ1-5; D is ambiguous. CDR3 length equals 13 residues. Between the trimmed V and J ends, which lost 4 bases and 5 bases, there was a span of 9 bases. CDR1 and CDR2 (germline): MGHRA, YSYEKL. The CDR3 DNA sequence: TGCGCCAGCAGCCGATTACTGTATCAGCCCCAGCATTTT. As protein: CASSRLLYQPQHF.

The chain is built from TRBV20-1 and TRBJ2-5; D call uncertain. V was trimmed by 3 bases and J by 2 bases, leaving 10 bases between them. The CDR3 contains 13 residues. Germline assignment: CDR1 DFQATT and CDR2 SNEGSKA (reference sequence). CDR3 sequence: CSASSDGQETQYF. The CDR3 bases are TGCAGTGCTAGCTCGGACGGACAAGAGACCCAGTACTTC.

The chain couples TRBV3-1 to TRBJ1-6; the D gene is possibly TRBD1 (6 bases). The germline gives CDR1 LGHDT, CDR2 YNNKEL (reference sequence). V lost 7 bases and J 3 bases, leaving 13 bases between the germline ends. The CDR3 is 15 amino acids. CDR3 sequence: CASTTGMNYNSPLHF. DNA of the CDR3: TGTGCCAGCACCACAGGGATGAACTATAATTCACCCCTCCACTTT.

There are many counts of this clonotype. The chain has TRBV12-3 or TRBV12-4 and TRBJ2-5, with 10 positions matching TRBD2. The CDR3 sequence is 16 residues long. Trimming took 4 bases from V and 5 from J; bases not matched to a gene: 10. This CDR3 reads CASSWTSGPGGETQYF. The CDR3 nucleotides are TGTGCCAGCAGTTGGACTAGCGGTCCAGGGGGCGAGACCCAGTACTTC.

This clonotype was detected many times. The chain carries TRBV15 and TRBJ1-2; D gene uncertain. This CDR3 is built from 15 residues. Trimming took off 1 base at V and 4 bases at J, with 13 bases between the two ends. Germline CDR1 LNHNV, CDR2 YYDKDF (reference sequence). CDR3 residues: CATSRVSTGSYGYTF. DNA for the CDR3: TGTGCCACCAGCAGAGTTTCGACCGGGAGCTATGGCTACACCTTC.

This clonotype was counted ten times or more. The chain couples TRBV7-9 to TRBJ2-1; tentative D call: TRBD2 (6 bases). V lost 1 base to trimming and J lost 3 bases, with 13 bases between them. Germline V gives CDR1 SEHNR, CDR2 FQNEAQ (reference sequence). The CDR3 runs 16 residues. Here the CDR3 DNA reads TGTGCCAGCAGCTTAGTTGCGGGACTCAGCTACAATGAGCAGTTCTTC. It is translated as CASSLVAGLSYNEQFF.

As to this clonotype: An end of the junction differs from the germline gene, which may be a read error. The genes are TRBV3-1 and TRBJ2-7, with 7 bases aligning to TRBD1. The V gene's germline CDR1 is LGHDT and CDR2 YNNKEL (reference sequence). The CDR3 length is 13 residues. Written as DNA, the CDR3 is TGTGCCGGCAGCCCCCGGGACAGCCTCGAGCAGTACTTC. Protein sequence: CAGSPRDSLEQYF.

To note about this clonotype: This may be a read error, as it is one base from a much larger clone. J is TRBJ2-5 and V is TRBV7-2; TRBD2 aligns across 13 bases. J gave up 5 bases and V 3 bases, and 6 bases lay outside the gene matches. CDR3 length: 16 residues. Germline V gene lookup returns CDR1 SGHTA and CDR2 FQGNSA. CDR3 in amino acids: CASSLGTSGMGETQYF. The CDR3 DNA sequence: TGTGCCAGCAGCTTGGGGACTAGCGGGATGGGGGAGACCCAGTACTTC.

The V and J genes are TRBV3-1 and TRBJ1-2; 11 nucleotides line up with TRBD1. Germline V gene lookup returns CDR1 LGHDT and CDR2 YNNKEL (reference sequence). Losses at the gene ends were 1 base for V and 6 bases for J; bases not matched to a gene: 1. The CDR3 contains 14 residues. The CDR3: CASSQVGQGDGYTF. CDR3 DNA: TGTGCCAGCAGCCAAGTGGGACAGGGGGATGGCTACACCTTC.

This clonotype has a count of ten or more. The chain joins TRBV7-9 to TRBJ2-7; 11 positions agree with TRBD1. The CDR3 is made up of 15 amino acids. J lost 0 bases, V lost 5 bases, and 3 bases had no gene match. The germline V gene encodes CDR1 SEHNR and CDR2 FQNEAQ (reference sequence). For the CDR3, the DNA is TGTGCCAGCAGCCCGGGACAGGGGGTCTCCTACGAGCAGTACTTC. Protein: CASSPGQGVSYEQYF.

In its sample, this clonotype was seen a few times. The V gene is TRBV4-2, the J gene TRBJ2-5; tentatively, D is TRBD1 or TRBD2 (6 bases each). Deletions cut 5 bases from V and 4 bases from J, with 20 bases between. CDR1 is LGHNA and CDR2 is YNFKEQ in the germline V gene. The CDR3 runs 16 residues. CDR3 bases: TGTGCCAGCAGCGCCCGACTAGAGGGGGAGCGAGAGACCCAGTACTTC. Protein product: CASSARLEGERETQYF.

This clonotype was seen a handful of times. The chain has TRBV5-8 and TRBJ1-6; no clear D. Per germline, CDR1 SGHTS and CDR2 YDEGEE. The CDR3 length is 13 residues. With 0 bases removed from V and 11 bases from J, the gap between germline ends came to 9 bases. The CDR3 DNA reads as TGTGCCAGCAGCTTGGGAGAGGGTCCACCCCTCCACTTT. Encoded protein: CASSLGEGPPLHF.

This clonotype was found a few times. This chain connects TRBV20-1 to TRBJ2-3; D is possibly TRBD2 (5 bases). CDR3 length: 14 residues. V was shortened by 6 bases and J by 1 base, with 14 bases between the two germline ends. Germline CDR1 is DFQATT and CDR2 is SNEGSKA (reference sequence). In DNA form, the CDR3 reads TGCAGTGCACCCTTAGCGACTCGCACAGATACGCAGTATTTT. Protein product: CSAPLATRTDTQYF.